Below are 20 T cell receptor beta chains sequenced from a single sample in a study of T cell changes during pregnancy in multiple sclerosis. Produced via immunoSEQ multiplex PCR; TCRdb's table is partial and in-frame only. The profile shows 100,000 or so clones, 91% of them singletons. This sample comprised peripheral blood, obtained after pregnancy. The receptor set was obtained from a female donor with multiple sclerosis, enrolled in a pregnancy study.

In this sample, this clone turned up once. The gene calls are TRBV6-5 and TRBJ1-4; 10 bases map to TRBD1. Germline trimming cut 6 bases from V and 6 bases from J; bases unmatched to any gene: 4. This CDR3 is 14 amino acids long. The germline gives CDR1 MNHEY, CDR2 SVGAGI. This CDR3 is CASSSGTGDEKLFF. CDR3 nucleotides: TGTGCCAGCAGCTCCGGGACAGGGGATGAAAAACTGTTTTTT.

The chain couples TRBV5-5 to TRBJ2-1; 13 positions match TRBD2. Germline V gene data show CDR1 as SGHKS and CDR2 as YYEKEE (reference sequence). The CDR3 is made up of 15 amino acids. V lost 4 bases and J lost 4; bases outside the gene matches: 2. DNA of the CDR3: TGTGCCAGCAGCACTAGCGGGGGGGCATACAATGAGCAGTTCTTC. This gives the protein CASSTSGGAYNEQFF.

The J gene is TRBJ1-6, the V gene TRBV6-5, with a weak D call TRBD1 (6 bases). Trimming removed 10 bases from V and 10 bases from J, with 20 bases in between. Germline V CDR1 and CDR2: MNHEY, SVGAGI. The length of the CDR3 is 14 residues. The CDR3 here is CAKQRRQESSPLHF. CDR3 DNA: TGTGCCAAACAAAGGAGACAGGAGAGCTCACCCCTCCACTTT.

This chain joins TRBV13 and TRBJ2-2, with 9 bases matching TRBD1. The CDR3 runs 16 residues. Germline V CDR1 and CDR2: PRHDT, FYEKMQ (reference sequence). Trimming removed 5 bases from V and 7 bases from J; junction bases left unmatched: 11. The DNA of the CDR3 is TGTGCCAGCAGCCTTCGATCCGGACAGGGGAACGGGGAGCTGTTTTTT. Its protein is CASSLRSGQGNGELFF.

This chain joins TRBV5-1 and TRBJ1-4; possibly TRBD1 for D (5 bases). CDR1 is SGHRS and CDR2 is YFSETQ in the germline V gene. V shed 6 bases and J shed 3 bases, with 12 bases lying between them. CDR3 length: 14 residues. The CDR3, as DNA: TGCGCCAGCAAAGGGGATACGTCTAATGAAAAACTGTTTTTT. Translating it yields CASKGDTSNEKLFF.

The chain joins TRBV2 to TRBJ2-2, with unresolved D. The CDR3 is 10 residues long. V was trimmed by 8 bases and J by 7 bases, leaving 5 bases between them. Germline loops: CDR1 SNHLY, CDR2 FYNNEI. The CDR3 nucleotides read TGTGCCAGCCGACTCGGGGAGCTGTTTTTT. Its translation: CASRLGELFF.

V and J are TRBV6-6 and TRBJ1-2, with a possible D match to TRBD1 (5 bases). This CDR3 contains 14 residues. Trimming left V 2 bases short and J 2 bases short, with 9 bases between. Germline V gene lookup returns CDR1 MNHNY and CDR2 SVGAGI (reference sequence). The CDR3 protein is CASSYGGENYGYTF. The DNA for the CDR3 is TGTGCCAGCAGTTACGGGGGGGAAAACTATGGCTACACCTTC.

This chain links TRBV11-1 with TRBJ2-1, with 12 bases fitting TRBD2. Germline V lookup: CDR1 SGHAT, CDR2 FQDESV (reference sequence). The CDR3 is 19 amino acids. With V trimmed by 5 bases and J by 0 bases, 11 bases remained unmatched. The CDR3 nucleotides read TGTGCCAGCAGCCCCGATCTAGCGGGGGGGGCCGGCTCCTACAATGAGCAGTTCTTC. Encoded protein: CASSPDLAGGAGSYNEQFF. Based on the CDR3 plus reference TRBV11-1 and TRBJ2-1, the full variable domain is EAEVAQSPRYKITEKSQAVAFWCDPISGHATLYWYRQILGQGPELLVQFQDESVVDDSQLPKDRFSAERLKGVDSTLKIQPAELGDSAMYLCASSPDLAGGAGSYNEQFFGPGTRLTVL.

This sequence joins TRBV7-6 and TRBJ2-5; 8 bases agree with TRBD2. Germline values: CDR1 SGHVS, CDR2 FNYEAQ. Germline trimming cut 5 bases from V and 4 bases from J; bases unmatched to any gene: 6. The CDR3 consists of 14 residues. CDR3 in amino acids: CASSVGGAGETQYF. DNA of the CDR3: TGTGCCAGCAGCGTCGGGGGGGCGGGAGAGACCCAGTACTTC.

The chain employs TRBV5-6 and TRBJ1-2, with D possibly matching TRBD1 (5 bases). CDR3 length equals 13 residues. V lost 1 base to trimming and J lost 6 bases, with 10 bases between them. Germline V gives CDR1 SGHDT, CDR2 YYEEEE. The DNA for the CDR3 is TGTGCCAGCAGCTTGTTTTTAGGGGATGGCTACACCTTC. This translates into CASSLFLGDGYTF.

The J gene is TRBJ2-5, the V gene TRBV5-1, with 9 bases lining up with TRBD2. CDR3 length: 16 amino acids. J gave up 5 bases and V 1 base, and 9 bases lay outside the gene matches. From germline, CDR1 is SGHRS and CDR2 YFSETQ. The CDR3 spells CASSLIGRGGRETQYF. DNA of the CDR3: TGCGCCAGCAGCTTGATTGGGCGGGGGGGGAGGGAGACCCAGTACTTC.

The chain recombines TRBV6-6 with TRBJ2-3; tentatively, D is TRBD1 (5 bases). The V gene's germline CDR1 is MNHNY and CDR2 SVGAGI (reference sequence). This CDR3 is built from 15 residues. Between the trimmed V and J ends, which lost 7 bases and 2 bases, there was a span of 16 bases. In DNA, the CDR3 is TGTGCCAGCAAAGACGACAGAGCCTCCACAGATACGCAGTATTTT. This codes for CASKDDRASTDTQYF.

The chain joins TRBV18 to TRBJ1-1, with 8 bases matching TRBD1. After removal of 0 bases from V and 3 bases from J, the junction contained 6 bases not matched to a gene. The CDR3 consists of 16 residues. In germline, CDR1 is KGHSH, CDR2 LQKENI. The CDR3 loop is CASSPPSGGRYTEAFF. The CDR3, as DNA: TGTGCCAGCTCACCACCGTCAGGGGGCCGGTACACTGAAGCTTTCTTT.

The genes are TRBV9 and TRBJ1-6; D perhaps matches TRBD1 (5 bases). Trimming took 0 bases from V and 6 from J, leaving 13 bases between them. The germline V gene has CDR1 SGDLS and CDR2 YYNGEE. This CDR3 is built from 16 residues. CDR3 DNA sequence: TGTGCCAGCAGCGTAGAGGGGTGGGGTTCTAATTCACCCCTCCACTTT. Protein: CASSVEGWGSNSPLHF.

This clone has more than one count but fewer than ten. The chain combines TRBV4-1 with TRBJ1-6; D call uncertain. The CDR3 runs 14 residues. V was trimmed by 7 bases and J by 10 bases, leaving 17 bases between them. Per the germline V gene, CDR1 is MGHRA and CDR2 is YSYEKL. As DNA, the CDR3 is TGCGCCAGCAAGCCCCCCGGCAGCGAGTCACCCCTCCACTTT. Encoded protein: CASKPPGSESPLHF.

The chain couples TRBV15 to TRBJ1-3, with D hard to call. The CDR3 spans 16 residues. Trimming took 0 bases from V and 0 from J, leaving 9 bases between them. CDR1 is LNHNV and CDR2 is YYDKDF in the germline V gene (reference sequence). CDR3 DNA: TGTGCCACCAGCAGAGAAGTACTCCTCTCTGGAAACACCATATATTTT. Its protein product is CATSREVLLSGNTIYF. Together with reference TRBV15 and TRBJ1-3, the CDR3 gives the full variable domain: DAMVIQNPRYQVTQFGKPVTLSCSQTLNHNVMYWYQQKSSQAPKLLFHYYDKDFNNEADTPDNFQSRRPNTSFCFLDIRSPGLGDTAMYLCATSREVLLSGNTIYFGEGSWLTVV.

The DNA for the CDR3 is TGTGCCACCAGCAGAGATACTGACACCGTAGGGGATGAAAAACTGTTTTTT. Its protein product is CATSRDTDTVGDEKLFF. The chain uses TRBV15 and TRBJ1-4; D is possibly TRBD1 (5 bases). Germline assignment: CDR1 LNHNV and CDR2 YYDKDF (reference sequence). Trimming cost V 0 bases and J 6 bases, with 17 bases left between them. This CDR3 contains 17 residues.

This chain joins TRBV15 and TRBJ1-6, with D uncertain. This CDR3 contains 14 residues. CDR1 is LNHNV, CDR2 YYDKDF, per germline (reference sequence). Trimming removed 0 bases from V and 8 bases from J, with 8 bases in between. This CDR3 reads CATSRDTRDSPLHF. DNA for the CDR3: TGTGCCACCAGCAGAGATACACGGGATTCACCCCTCCACTTT.

The chain recombines TRBV30 with TRBJ1-1; no definite D call. V dropped 2 bases and J dropped 5 bases, with 12 bases sitting between them. Germline-derived CDR1 and CDR2 are GTSNPN and SVGIG (reference sequence). The length of the CDR3 is 13 residues. Here the CDR3 reads CAWSTSLGTEAFF. As DNA, the CDR3 is TGTGCCTGGAGTACTAGCCTAGGGACTGAAGCTTTCTTT.

The chain joins TRBV25-1 to TRBJ2-5; TRBD2 agrees at 11 bases. The CDR3 length is 16 residues. V lost 1 base and J lost 5; bases outside the gene matches: 6. CDR1 is MGHDK, CDR2 SYGVNS, per germline. The CDR3 spells CASSELGTSGIETQYF. In DNA, the CDR3 is TGTGCCAGCAGTGAATTAGGGACTAGCGGTATTGAGACCCAGTACTTC.